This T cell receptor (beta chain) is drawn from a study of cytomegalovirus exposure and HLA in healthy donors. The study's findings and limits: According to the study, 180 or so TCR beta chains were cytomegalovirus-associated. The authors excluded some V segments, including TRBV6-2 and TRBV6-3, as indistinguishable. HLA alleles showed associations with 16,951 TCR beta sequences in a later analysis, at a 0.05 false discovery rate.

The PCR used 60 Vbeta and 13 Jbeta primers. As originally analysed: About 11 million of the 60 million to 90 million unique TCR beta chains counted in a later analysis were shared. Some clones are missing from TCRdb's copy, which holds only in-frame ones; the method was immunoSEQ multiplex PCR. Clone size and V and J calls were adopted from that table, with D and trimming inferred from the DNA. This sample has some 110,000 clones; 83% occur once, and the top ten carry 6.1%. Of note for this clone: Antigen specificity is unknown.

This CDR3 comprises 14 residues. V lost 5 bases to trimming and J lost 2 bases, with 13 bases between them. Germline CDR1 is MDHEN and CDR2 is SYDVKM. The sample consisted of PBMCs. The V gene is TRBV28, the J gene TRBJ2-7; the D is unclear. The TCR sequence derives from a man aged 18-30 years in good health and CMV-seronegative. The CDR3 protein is CASSPYNLAYEQYF. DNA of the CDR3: TGTGCCAGCAGTCCCTACAATCTAGCCTACGAGCAGTACTTC.